This T cell receptor beta chain was profiled in a study of T cell changes during pregnancy in multiple sclerosis (dated by TCRdb to 2018 to 2020). Concerning the study at large: Changes in the T cell repertoire over the course of pregnancy were examined in this study in women with multiple sclerosis.

Worth noting for this clone: It lacks a known antigen. Within one base of it there is no much larger clone, and no base qualities were kept.

The CDR1 and CDR2 encoded by the germline V gene are SGHVS and FQNEAQ. V has 5 bases trimmed and J has 1 base trimmed; junction bases matching no gene number 9. Counted from cysteine to phenylalanine, this CDR3 has 16 amino acids. Only CDR3 DNA is held: 48 bases, read in frame from base 1. Receptors were amplified or captured by the immunoSEQ multiplex PCR assay. What TCRdb holds here is the immuneACCESS table cut down to in-frame rearrangements. Part of the clones is not present; checked against another copy, under half of the missing clones reflect an unresolved V gene, and the others are unexplained. This sample gives approximately 42,000 clones in total; around 84% of them show up just once. The biggest ten clones account for around 0.7% of the sample.

The sequencing here drew on CD4+ T cells from peripheral blood mononuclear cells, taken before pregnancy. The sequence joins TRBV7-8 to TRBJ2-3; the central 7 bases match TRBD2. The sequence was collected from a female donor with multiple sclerosis, enrolled in a pregnancy study. The DNA sequence is TGTGCCAGCAGCACAATGGGGCGGGAGCGCACAGATACGCAGTATTTT. It translates to CASSTMGRERTDTQYF.